This passage covers 25 T cell receptor beta chains from one sample sequenced in a study of T-cell reconstitution after alpha-beta-depleted transplantation in children. A TCRbeta library incorporating unique molecular identifiers was prepared. TCRdb reprocessed the PCR reads with MiXCR, giving one entry per CDR3 protein. The sample lists hundreds of thousands of distinct CDR3 sequences, roughly 15% occurring once. Here the sequenced sample was PBMCs, mostly from graft donor cells, taken 360 days after TCRalphabeta/CD19-depleted stem cell transplant. The receptors shown here come from a male patient between 10 and 17 years old who had a stem cell transplant for acute lymphoblastic leukemia, so the T cells may come from the graft donor.

This clonotype has ten or more counts. The chain employs TRBV28 and TRBJ2-7, with 9 bases lining up with TRBD2. V was clipped by 3 bases and J by 3 bases; unmatched bases: 12. The CDR3 spans 17 residues. Germline values: CDR1 MDHEN, CDR2 SYDVKM. The CDR3: CASSFGSSAGGGYEQYF. In nucleotides, the CDR3 is TGTGCCAGCAGTTTTGGATCGTCGGCGGGAGGGGGCTACGAGCAGTACTTC.

The gene calls are TRBV12-3 or TRBV12-4 and TRBJ1-1; D possibly corresponds to TRBD1 (5 bases). Trimming took 3 bases from V and 3 from J, leaving 17 bases between them. The CDR3 loop spans 16 amino acids. This CDR3 is CASSFWGTGAHTEAFF. The CDR3 DNA reads as TGTGCCAGCAGTTTTTGGGGGACCGGGGCCCACACTGAAGCTTTCTTT.

The genes are TRBV20-1 and TRBJ2-3; D could derive from TRBD1 or TRBD2 (5 bases each). V was shortened by 6 bases and J by 0 bases, with 22 bases between the two germline ends. Per germline, CDR1 DFQATT and CDR2 SNEGSKA (reference sequence). The CDR3 is 17 residues long. The CDR3 coding sequence is TGCAGTGCCAAGCTGAGGGGAACTAAAAGTAGCACAGATACGCAGTATTTT. This sequence encodes CSAKLRGTKSSTDTQYF.

J is TRBJ2-1 and V is TRBV5-6; TRBD2 matches 10 bases. V shed 3 bases and J 7 bases; nucleotides not matched to a gene: 10. The germline V gene has CDR1 SGHDT and CDR2 YYEEEE. CDR3 length equals 16 residues. CDR3 residues: CASSWVKLAGRNEQFF. In DNA form, the CDR3 reads TGTGCCAGCAGCTGGGTAAAACTAGCGGGAAGGAATGAGCAGTTCTTC.

This clonotype was counted only a few times. This chain joins TRBV7-2 and TRBJ2-1; 8 bases match TRBD2. The CDR3 has 16 amino acids. The J segment lost 8 bases and the V segment lost 1 base, leaving 10 bases of the junction unmatched. The germline CDR1 and CDR2 sequences are SGHTA and FQGNSA. CDR3 coding DNA: TGTGCCAGCAGCTTAGGGGTGGCGGGAGGAGAAGATGAGCAGTTCTTC. Protein: CASSLGVAGGEDEQFF.

This clonotype was found a few times. This chain joins TRBV5-1 and TRBJ1-4; no definite D call. The CDR3 is 14 amino acids. Germline-derived CDR1 and CDR2 are SGHRS and YFSETQ. Trimming took 3 bases from V and 6 from J, leaving 12 bases between them. CDR3 bases: TGCGCCAGCAGCTATGGTACCGCCGATGAAAAACTGTTTTTT. It encodes CASSYGTADEKLFF.

This chain uses TRBV27 with TRBJ2-7, with 7 bases fitting TRBD1. The CDR3 is 14 amino acids. The germline CDR1 and CDR2 sequences are MNHEY and SMNVEV (reference sequence). V was clipped by 2 bases and J by 4 bases; unmatched bases: 5. The CDR3 bases are TGTGCCAGCAGTTTAACAGGGGCTGGGTACGAGCAGTACTTC. Amino acid sequence: CASSLTGAGYEQYF.

At least ten counts were recorded for this clonotype. The V gene is TRBV10-3, the J gene TRBJ1-1, with D hard to call. The germline gives CDR1 ENHRY, CDR2 SYGVKD. The CDR3 covers 13 residues. The ends were cut back, 10 bases at V and 0 bases at J, with 12 bases in the middle. CDR3 DNA: TGTGCCACCGGAGCCAGCCTGAACACTGAAGCTTTCTTT. It encodes CATGASLNTEAFF.

This clonotype was found a few times. This sequence joins TRBV7-9 and TRBJ2-7, with TRBD2 as a possible D gene (6 bases). The CDR3 sequence is 16 residues long. Trimming cost V 1 base and J 1 base, with 14 bases left between them. Germline CDR1 is SEHNR and CDR2 is FQNEAQ (reference sequence). The DNA for the CDR3 is TGTGCCAGCAGCTTAGTAAGGCTAGCGCGTTCCTACGAGCAGTACTTC. Translating it yields CASSLVRLARSYEQYF.

This clonotype was picked up a small number of times. This chain links TRBV6-1 with TRBJ2-4; D possibly corresponds to TRBD2 (6 bases). The V end lost 1 base, the J end lost 3 bases, and 19 bases lay between the germline ends. The length of the CDR3 is 18 residues. CDR1 and CDR2 (germline): MNHNS, SASEGT. CDR3 DNA: TGTGCCAGCAGTGAAGTTGGTGGTGGTAGCGGCTTCAAAAACATTCAGTACTTC. Translated, it gives CASSEVGGGSGFKNIQYF.

This clonotype was detected a few times. The V and J genes are TRBV15 and TRBJ2-4; perhaps TRBD2 as D (5 bases). V dropped 0 bases and J dropped 0 bases, with 15 bases sitting between them. The CDR3 covers 18 residues. The germline CDR1 and CDR2 sequences are LNHNV and YYDKDF (reference sequence). In nucleotides, the CDR3 is TGTGCCACCAGCAGAGAGGGTGGCGGAGGAATAGCCAAAAACATTCAGTACTTC. This codes for CATSREGGGGIAKNIQYF.

J is TRBJ1-5 and V is TRBV18, with 7 positions matching TRBD1. CDR3 length: 15 amino acids. The germline gives CDR1 KGHSH, CDR2 LQKENI. With 3 bases clipped from V and 3 bases from J, the junction kept 5 bases outside the gene matches. The CDR3 reads CASSPGTADNQPQHF. DNA for the CDR3: TGTGCCAGCTCACCGGGGACAGCGGACAATCAGCCCCAGCATTTT. Full variable domain (rest looked up from reference TRBV18 and TRBJ1-5): NAGVMQNPRHLVRRRGQEARLRCSPMKGHSHVYWYRQLPEEGLKFMVYLQKENIIDESGMPKERFSAEFPKEGPSILRIQQVVRGDSAAYFCASSPGTADNQPQHFGDGTRLSIL.

CDR3 nucleotides: TGCGCCAGCAGTCAAGTATTACAGGGGTCAACCGGGGAGCTGTTTTTT. Translating gives CASSQVLQGSTGELFF. The V call is TRBV23-1, the J call TRBJ2-2; TRBD1 agrees at 7 bases. Being an ORF, TRBV23-1 has a function that is uncertain. Losses at the gene ends were 2 bases for V and 5 bases for J; bases not matched to a gene: 8. This CDR3 comprises 16 residues.

This clonotype has only a few counts. The J gene is TRBJ2-1, the V gene TRBV20-1; D might be TRBD1 (6 bases). Germline values: CDR1 DFQATT, CDR2 SNEGSKA (reference sequence). Trimming left V 3 bases short and J 4 bases short, with 25 bases between. The CDR3 is made up of 18 amino acids. The CDR3 region is CSASITGMQKGIYNEQFF. CDR3 DNA: TGCAGTGCTAGCATTACAGGGATGCAGAAGGGGATTTACAATGAGCAGTTCTTC.

V usage is TRBV11-2 and J usage is TRBJ1-1; D is undetermined. The CDR3 is made up of 16 amino acids. The V gene lost 0 bases and the J gene lost 3 bases, with 14 bases spanning the gap. Germline assignment: CDR1 SGHAT and CDR2 FQNNGV. CDR3 DNA sequence: TGTGCCAGCAGCTTAGATTATGGAGGGTTGGACACTGAAGCTTTCTTT. This encodes CASSLDYGGLDTEAFF.

This clonotype was recorded many times. This sequence joins TRBV20-1 and TRBJ2-2; 12 bases match TRBD2. Germline V gene data show CDR1 as DFQATT and CDR2 as SNEGSKA (reference sequence). The J segment lost 5 bases and the V segment lost 3 bases, leaving 7 bases of the junction unmatched. The CDR3 spans 16 residues. DNA of the CDR3: TGCAGTGCTAGTTCTAGCGGGAGGGCGTATACCGGGGAGCTGTTTTTT. Its translation: CSASSSGRAYTGELFF.

The V call is TRBV7-8, the J call TRBJ2-7, with D perhaps given as TRBD1 or TRBD2 (5 bases each). In germline, CDR1 is SGHVS, CDR2 FQNEAQ. CDR3 length: 15 amino acids. Trimming left V 2 bases short and J 2 bases short, with 13 bases between. The CDR3 nucleotides are TGTGCCAGCAGCTTAAAATGGCCGGGGCCCTACGAGCAGTACTTC. It codes for CASSLKWPGPYEQYF. The variable domain in full, with the rest retrieved from reference TRBV7-8 and TRBJ2-7, is GAGVSQSPRYKVAKRGQDVALRCDPISGHVSLFWYQQALGQGPEFLTYFQNEAQLDKSGLPSDRFFAERPEGSVSTLKIQRTQQEDSAVYLCASSLKWPGPYEQYFGPGTRLTVT.

This clonotype has a handful of counts. The rearrangement uses TRBV29-1 and TRBJ2-1; D gene ambiguous. V was cut by 3 bases and J by 6 bases, with 12 bases left in between. Germline V lookup: CDR1 SQVTM, CDR2 ANQGSEA. This CDR3 region has 13 residues. In nucleotides, the CDR3 is TGCAGCGTTGATGCACAGTTCGGCAATGAGCAGTTCTTC. Translating it yields CSVDAQFGNEQFF.

The J gene is TRBJ1-2, the V gene TRBV20-1; a possible D gene is TRBD1 (6 bases). The CDR3 loop spans 11 amino acids. Germline CDR1 DFQATT, CDR2 SNEGSKA (reference sequence). Trimming left V 6 bases short and J 2 bases short, with 7 bases between. This CDR3 reads CSATGNYGYTF. The DNA of the CDR3 is TGCAGTGCCACAGGGAACTATGGCTACACCTTC.

This clonotype turned up a few times. The chain carries TRBV11-2 and TRBJ2-2; possible D gene TRBD2, 6 bases. This CDR3 has 18 residues. Germline V gives CDR1 SGHAT, CDR2 FQNNGV. V was shortened by 1 base and J by 4 bases, with 19 bases between the two germline ends. The CDR3 protein is CASSLVSRGTPVTGELFF. In DNA form, the CDR3 reads TGTGCCAGCAGCTTAGTTTCTCGCGGGACGCCTGTCACCGGGGAGCTGTTTTTT. The full variable domain, its missing parts supplied by reference TRBV11-2 and TRBJ2-2, is EAGVAQSPRYKIIEKRQSVAFWCNPISGHATLYWYQQILGQGPKLLIQFQNNGVVDDSQLPKDRFSAERLKGVDSTLKIQPAKLEDSAVYLCASSLVSRGTPVTGELFFGEGSRLTVL.

This clonotype was picked up a small number of times. The CDR3 spells CSARDYGRAASYEQYF. CDR3 nucleotides: TGCAGTGCTAGAGATTACGGGAGGGCGGCTTCCTACGAGCAGTACTTC. V is TRBV20-1 and J is TRBJ2-7, with 8 bases identical to TRBD2. This CDR3 comprises 16 residues. The V gene's germline CDR1 is DFQATT and CDR2 SNEGSKA (reference sequence). Trimming removed 0 bases from V and 1 base from J; junction bases left unmatched: 8.

This clonotype has more than one count but fewer than ten. The chain recombines TRBV24-1 with TRBJ2-3, with no clear D. The CDR3 contains 13 residues. The V end lost 8 bases, the J end lost 3 bases, and 11 bases lay between the germline ends. Per germline, CDR1 KGHDR and CDR2 SFDVKD. This chain's CDR3 is CATTSSGTDTQYF. CDR3 in DNA: TGTGCCACCACCTCTTCTGGGACAGATACGCAGTATTTT.

This rearrangement joins TRBV30 to TRBJ1-5; no clear D gene. Germline assignment: CDR1 GTSNPN and CDR2 SVGIG (reference sequence). This CDR3 has 13 amino acids. V was cut by 3 bases and J by 5 bases, with 11 bases left in between. Written as DNA, the CDR3 is TGTGCCTGGAGCTCCCAGGATGATCAGCCCCAGCATTTT. Its translation is CAWSSQDDQPQHF.

This clonotype has only a few counts. The chain uses TRBV6-1 and TRBJ2-3; D uncertain. The germline CDR1 and CDR2 sequences are MNHNS and SASEGT. V was cut by 6 bases and J by 6 bases, with 10 bases left in between. The CDR3 consists of 12 residues. DNA of the CDR3: TGTGCCAGCAGACCTGGGCGCGATACGCAGTATTTT. It codes for CASRPGRDTQYF.

V and J are TRBV18 and TRBJ1-4; a weak D match, TRBD1 (5 bases). The V and J ends lost 2 bases and 8 bases respectively, with 9 bases between them. Germline V gene sequence: CDR1 KGHSH, CDR2 LQKENI. The CDR3 has 13 residues. The CDR3 nucleotides read TGTGCCAGCTCACCAGGGGCGGGAGAAAAACTGTTTTTT. Translated, it gives CASSPGAGEKLFF. The variable domain in full, completed from reference TRBV18 and TRBJ1-4, reads NAGVMQNPRHLVRRRGQEARLRCSPMKGHSHVYWYRQLPEEGLKFMVYLQKENIIDESGMPKERFSAEFPKEGPSILRIQQVVRGDSAAYFCASSPGAGEKLFFGSGTQLSVL.